Listed below are T cell receptor beta chains from one sample, sequenced in a study of shared clonotypes between healthy human individuals. Sequencing was performed with immunoSEQ multiplex PCR; in TCRdb, only in-frame clones are kept and a portion is missing. Of roughly 2.5 million clones in the sample, roughly 92% are singletons; the top ten hold over 0.12%. Material for sequencing was naive CD4+ T cells sorted from blood. These receptors were obtained from a man aged 18 to 29 in good health. Each CDR3 is given with its conserved first and last residue. D genes are given only for firm matches. Size tells how often a clone was seen (once, few, many) or the class of an expanded clone, and some rows leave it out.

j_call | d_call | clone_size | v_call | cdr3_nt | cdr3_aa
TRBJ2-7 | . | . | TRBV10-3 | TGTGCCATCAGTGAGTCCGGAGGGGCCACCTACGAGCAGTACTTC | CAISESGGATYEQYF
TRBJ2-3 | TRBD2 | . | TRBV30 | TGTGCCTGGAGTCTTTCGTTGCCCAGGGTACTAGCGGGGACCCACACAGATACGCAGTATTTT | CAWSLSLPRVLAGTHTDTQYF
TRBJ2-7 | . | . | TRBV21-1 | TGTGCCAGCAGCAAACGTCAAAGGGGAATAAAGACCGGGGGGTCTCCAACAAATGCCTACGAGCAGTACTTC | CASSKRQRGIKTGGSPTNAYEQYF
TRBJ1-1 | TRBD1 | . | TRBV19 | TGTGCCAGTTGGAGGCAGGGGGAGAGCATGAACACTGAAGCTTTCTTT | CASWRQGESMNTEAFF
TRBJ2-7 | . | once | TRBV4-1 | TGCGCCAGCAGCCAAGATTCACGACGGACGTACGAGCAGTACTTC | CASSQDSRRTYEQYF
TRBJ2-3 | TRBD2 | once | TRBV7-6 | TGTGCCAGCACTCTAGCGGGAGAGGCAGATACGCAGTATTTT | CASTLAGEADTQYF
TRBJ2-7 | . | once | TRBV6-5 | TGTGCCAGCAGTTACTCGATCAATCCGCCTGGGGAGCAGTACTTC | CASSYSINPPGEQYF
TRBJ2-7 | . | . | TRBV2 | TGTGCCAGCAGTGAGTGGTGGTACGAGCAGTACTTC | CASSEWWYEQYF
TRBJ2-3 | TRBD2 | . | TRBV30 | TGTGCCTGGAGTGCGGGGCGACTAGCGGGAGGCCTTAGGGCAGATACGCAGTATTTT | CAWSAGRLAGGLRADTQYF
TRBJ2-1 | . | . | TRBV29-1 | TGCAGCGTTGATCCAGGGGTTGGGTCCTACAATGAGCAGTTCTTC | CSVDPGVGSYNEQFF
TRBJ1-1 | TRBD1 | . | TRBV4-1 | TGCGCCAGCAGCCCCCGGACAGGGACCACTGAAGCTTTCTTT | CASSPRTGTTEAFF
TRBJ1-5 | . | few | TRBV28 | TGTGCCAGCAGTTTGAATAGCAATCAGCCCCAGCATTTT | CASSLNSNQPQHF
TRBJ2-1 | TRBD1 | . | TRBV18 | TGTGCCAGCTCACCACCGGGACAGGGAAACTACAATGAGCAGTTCTTC | CASSPPGQGNYNEQFF
TRBJ2-7 | TRBD2 | . | TRBV5-4 | TGTGCCAGCAGCTTGGGTGGCGGGGGTCCTACCTCCTACGAGCAGTACTTC | CASSLGGGGPTSYEQYF
TRBJ2-3 | TRBD1 | once | TRBV10-1 | TGCGCCAGCAGTGAGTCGGGGCAGGGGACAGCAGATACGCAGTATTTT | CASSESGQGTADTQYF
TRBJ2-3 | TRBD2 | . | TRBV2 | TGTGCCAGTCCCCGAGGGCTAGCGGGAGGGCCCCCTAGCACAGATACGCAGTATTTT | CASPRGLAGGPPSTDTQYF
TRBJ2-7 | . | . | TRBV25-1 | TGTGCCAGCAGTGCACAGGGAGGGTCGGGGGAGCAGTACTTC | CASSAQGGSGEQYF
TRBJ2-7 | TRBD2 | . | TRBV6-6 | TGTGCCAGCAGTCCCGGTGGGGGGGAGTATCTGTACGAGCAGTACTTC | CASSPGGGEYLYEQYF
TRBJ1-4 | . | . | TRBV2 | TGTGCCAGCAGTGACGGGGGAACTAATGAAAAACTGTTTTTT | CASSDGGTNEKLFF
TRBJ2-1 | TRBD1 | . | TRBV10-3 | TGTGCCATCAGTGCGGGACAGGGGGCAAACAATGAGCAGTTCTTC | CAISAGQGANNEQFF
TRBJ2-5 | TRBD1 | . | TRBV10-3 | TGTGCCATCAGTGAGAGGGACAGGGGCCAAGAGACCCAGTACTTC | CAISERDRGQETQYF
TRBJ2-7 | . | . | TRBV28 | TGTGCCAGCAGCCGCCCAGGGGGGAGTTACGAGCAGTACTTC | CASSRPGGSYEQYF
TRBJ2-3 | . | . | TRBV4-1 | TGCGCCAGCAGCCAAGGAGTATGGCCTCGTCACGATACGCAGTATTTT | CASSQGVWPRHDTQYF
TRBJ2-3 | . | . | TRBV21-1 | TGTGCCAGCAGCCCCGAAACTAGCGTCACAGATACGCAGTATTTT | CASSPETSVTDTQYF
TRBJ2-1 | TRBD2 | . | TRBV7-3 | TGTGCCAGCAGCCCTACTAGCGGGGGGGCCGGGCAGTTCTTC | CASSPTSGGAGQFF
TRBJ1-4 | TRBD1 | few | TRBV5-1 | TGCGCCAGCAGCTTGGCCGGGACAGGGGAAGAAAAACTGTTTTTT | CASSLAGTGEEKLFF
TRBJ2-3 | . | . | TRBV10-1 | TGCGCCAGCAGTGAGTCTACTCCTTCTAGCACAGATACGCAGTATTTT | CASSESTPSSTDTQYF